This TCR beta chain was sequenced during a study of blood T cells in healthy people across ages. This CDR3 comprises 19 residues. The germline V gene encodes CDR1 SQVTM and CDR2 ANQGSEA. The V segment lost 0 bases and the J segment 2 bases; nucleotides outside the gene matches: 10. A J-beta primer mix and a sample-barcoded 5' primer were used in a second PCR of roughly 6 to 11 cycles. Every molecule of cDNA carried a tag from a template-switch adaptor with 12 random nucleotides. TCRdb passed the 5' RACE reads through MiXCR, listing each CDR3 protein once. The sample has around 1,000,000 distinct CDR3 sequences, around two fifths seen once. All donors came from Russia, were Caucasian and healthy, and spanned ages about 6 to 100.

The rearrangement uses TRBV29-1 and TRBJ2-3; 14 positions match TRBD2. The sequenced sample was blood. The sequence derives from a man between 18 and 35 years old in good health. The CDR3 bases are TGCAGCGTTGAAGACTGGGGGGCGACTAGCGGGGGGGCCACAGATACGCAGTATTTT. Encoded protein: CSVEDWGATSGGATDTQYF.